The 3 T cell receptor beta chains listed next were all sequenced from one sample in a study of CD8 T cells in ankylosing spondylitis. TCRdb used MiXCR to reprocess the 5' RACE reads, holding one entry per CDR3 protein. The sample includes about 250,000 distinct CDR3 sequences, 20% to 30% of them seen just once. Specimen: blood, either unsorted or a sorted T cell fraction (not recorded which). These receptors were taken from a male donor with ankylosing spondylitis or in good health (not recorded which).

Turning to this clonotype: At one end the junction does not follow the germline gene, possibly because of a read error. This chain connects TRBV20-1 to TRBJ2-5; 9 bases line up with TRBD1. The CDR3 sequence is 13 residues long. Germline CDR1 and CDR2: DFQATT and SNEGSKA (reference sequence). In nucleotides, the CDR3 is TGCAATGCTAGGAGACAGGGGGTAGAGACCCAGTACTTC. Its protein product is CNARRQGVETQYF.

In its sample, this clonotype was seen many times. The chain employs TRBV5-1 and TRBJ2-4, with unresolved D. The CDR3 loop spans 15 amino acids. Trimming shortened V by 0 bases and J by 0 bases, and 7 bases separated the two germline ends. Looked up from germline, CDR1 is SGHRS and CDR2 is YFSETQ. CDR3 sequence: CASSLESPAKNIQYF. CDR3 in DNA: TGCGCCAGCAGCTTGGAGTCCCCAGCCAAAAACATTCAGTACTTC.

The sample holds many counts of this clonotype. V and J are TRBV28 and TRBJ2-7; tentatively, D is TRBD1 (5 bases). The germline V and J ends were trimmed by 1 base and 6 bases, with 16 bases remaining between them. This CDR3 has 15 amino acids. Per germline, CDR1 MDHEN and CDR2 SYDVKM. The CDR3: CASSLYGPGHSEQYF. In DNA form, the CDR3 reads TGTGCCAGCAGTTTATACGGCCCTGGACATTCCGAGCAGTACTTC.